The 14 T cell receptor beta chains given below trace back to one sample, sequenced in a study of blood T cell repertoires in COVID-19 (dated by TCRdb to about 2020). Library creation used the immunoSEQ multiplex PCR assay. TCRdb carries this immuneACCESS record with in-frame sequences only. Its versions omit some clonotypes, under half of them owing to an unresolved V gene in the studies checked, with the rest unexplained. The sample profile shows under 300,000 clones; 86% of them were found once. The ten most abundant clones make up under 15% of the sample. The sample was peripheral blood. These receptors all stem from a woman between 65 and 79 years old with COVID-19, enrolled during active disease.

The V call is TRBV28, the J call TRBJ2-7, with 7 bases identical to TRBD1. Per germline, CDR1 MDHEN and CDR2 SYDVKM. The CDR3 covers 14 residues. V lost 5 bases, J lost 4 bases, and 8 bases stayed unmatched. CDR3 region: CASSPGTEPYEQYF. CDR3 in DNA: TGTGCCAGCAGTCCTGGGACAGAACCATACGAGCAGTACTTC. Variable domain in full (rest from reference TRBV28 and TRBJ2-7): DVKVTQSSRYLVKRTGEKVFLECVQDMDHENMFWYRQDPGLGLRLIYFSYDVKMKEKGDIPEGYSVSREKKERFSLILESASTNQTSMYLCASSPGTEPYEQYFGPGTRLTVT.

This CDR3 is CASSVASRGGADTQYF. The CDR3 DNA reads as TGTGCCAGCAGCGTAGCGTCCCGGGGGGGTGCAGATACGCAGTATTTT. The chain employs TRBV9 and TRBJ2-3, with TRBD2 matching over 8 bases. The trim removed 0 bases at V and 4 bases at J, leaving 7 bases unmatched. The CDR3 is 16 amino acids. Germline CDR1 SGDLS, CDR2 YYNGEE.

V gene TRBV20-1 combines with J gene TRBJ2-3; D remains ambiguous. Looked up from germline, CDR1 is DFQATT and CDR2 is SNEGSKA (reference sequence). V dropped 8 bases and J dropped 4 bases, with 10 bases sitting between them. CDR3 length equals 11 residues. CDR3 bases: TGCAGTTCAGGAAAGGCAGATACGCAGTATTTT. Amino acids: CSSGKADTQYF.

V usage is TRBV19 and J usage is TRBJ1-2; TRBD1 is a possible D gene (5 bases). Per the germline V gene, CDR1 is LNHDA and CDR2 is SQIVND (reference sequence). The CDR3 sequence is 14 residues long. V was trimmed by 5 bases and J by 4 bases, leaving 14 bases between them. CDR3 sequence (DNA): TGTGCCAGTAGTCCCGGGACTTTTGGCTATGGCTACACCTTC. Its protein product is CASSPGTFGYGYTF.

This clone appeared once. V usage is TRBV19 and J usage is TRBJ1-1, with 8 positions matching TRBD1. Looked up from germline, CDR1 is LNHDA and CDR2 is SQIVND (reference sequence). The CDR3 length is 15 residues. The junction had 9 bases not matched to a gene; V was cut back by 6 bases and J by 3 bases. The chain's CDR3 is CASRPLQGADTEAFF. For the CDR3, the DNA is TGTGCCAGTAGACCCCTCCAGGGGGCGGACACTGAAGCTTTCTTT.

The rearrangement uses TRBV12-3 or TRBV12-4 and TRBJ1-2; weak D call: TRBD1 (5 bases). The V and J ends lost 3 bases and 6 bases respectively, with 11 bases between them. The CDR3 extends over 13 amino acids. The CDR3: CASSFLGADGYTF. The CDR3 DNA reads TGTGCCAGCAGTTTCTTAGGGGCGGATGGCTACACCTTC.

To note about this clone: The germline gene is not matched at one end of the junction; a read error may be the cause. The rearrangement joins TRBV28 to TRBJ1-1, with D maybe TRBD1 (6 bases). Germline V gene data show CDR1 as MDHEN and CDR2 as SYDVKM. The length of the CDR3 is 15 residues. This CDR3 reads CASTLLESGAGGAFF. CDR3 bases: TGTGCCAGCACTTTATTAGAATCAGGGGCGGGAGGAGCTTTCTTT.

The chain recombines TRBV6-1 with TRBJ2-1; possible D gene TRBD2, 7 bases. CDR1 MNHNS and CDR2 SASEGT come from the germline V gene. The CDR3 sequence is 14 residues long. Trimming took 2 bases from V and 10 from J, leaving 15 bases between them. The CDR3 DNA follows: TGTGCCAGCAGTGAAATTACGGGGGGCTGGGAGCAGTTCTTC. Translated: CASSEITGGWEQFF.

Details on this clone: It is unclear where the CDR3 begins or ends on the DNA, so no DNA is shown, and the CDR3 is as TCRdb lists it. The rearrangement joins TRBV12-3 or TRBV12-4 to TRBJ1-1; the table's D call TRBD1 went unverified against the DNA. The CDR3 has 12 residues if both end residues are counted. CDR3 sequence: CASSWGQGIPAF.

V gene TRBV28 combines with J gene TRBJ1-2; D gene uncertain. CDR3 length: 14 amino acids. V lost 3 bases and J lost 2, with 10 bases in between. Germline V CDR1 and CDR2: MDHEN, SYDVKM. The CDR3 coding sequence is TGTGCCAGCAGTTTCCAGGATTTAAACTATGGCTACACCTTC. Its translation: CASSFQDLNYGYTF.

The chain is built from TRBV12-5 and TRBJ1-6, with a possible D match to TRBD1 (5 bases). The germline CDR1 and CDR2 sequences are LGHNT and FRNRAP. The CDR3 runs 18 residues. V lost 0 bases, J lost 6 bases, and 18 bases lay in between. The CDR3 reads CASGLVRLTGTFNSPLHF. The CDR3 bases are TGTGCTAGTGGTTTGGTACGGTTAACAGGAACTTTTAATTCACCCCTCCACTTT.

The chain recombines TRBV27 with TRBJ2-7, with D perhaps TRBD2 (6 bases). The CDR3 totals 11 residues. Germline V gene data show CDR1 as MNHEY and CDR2 as SMNVEV (reference sequence). V shed 4 bases and J shed 5 bases, with 6 bases lying between them. The CDR3 DNA reads TGTGCCAGCAGTTGGGGGGACGAGCAGTACTTC. As protein: CASSWGDEQYF.

This chain connects TRBV5-6 to TRBJ1-2; 7 nucleotides line up with TRBD1. The V gene end was trimmed by 0 bases and the J gene end by 4 bases; junction bases not matched to a gene: 9. Germline V gene sequence: CDR1 SGHDT, CDR2 YYEEEE. The CDR3 consists of 16 residues. The CDR3 nucleotides are TGTGCCAGCAGCTTGGAGGGGGCAGGGGTCCGCTATGGCTACACCTTC. It is translated as CASSLEGAGVRYGYTF.

The chain links TRBV7-8 to TRBJ1-4; D possibly corresponds to TRBD1 (5 bases). The V gene's germline CDR1 is SGHVS and CDR2 FQNEAQ. The CDR3 runs to 17 residues. V dropped 3 bases and J dropped 2 bases, with 16 bases sitting between them. The CDR3 loop is CASSFFGGTLTNEKLFF. Written as DNA, the CDR3 is TGTGCCAGCAGCTTCTTTGGGGGGACCCTCACTAATGAAAAACTGTTTTTT. Drawing the rest from reference TRBV7-8 and TRBJ1-4, the complete variable domain is GAGVSQSPRYKVAKRGQDVALRCDPISGHVSLFWYQQALGQGPEFLTYFQNEAQLDKSGLPSDRFFAERPEGSVSTLKIQRTQQEDSAVYLCASSFFGGTLTNEKLFFGSGTQLSVL.